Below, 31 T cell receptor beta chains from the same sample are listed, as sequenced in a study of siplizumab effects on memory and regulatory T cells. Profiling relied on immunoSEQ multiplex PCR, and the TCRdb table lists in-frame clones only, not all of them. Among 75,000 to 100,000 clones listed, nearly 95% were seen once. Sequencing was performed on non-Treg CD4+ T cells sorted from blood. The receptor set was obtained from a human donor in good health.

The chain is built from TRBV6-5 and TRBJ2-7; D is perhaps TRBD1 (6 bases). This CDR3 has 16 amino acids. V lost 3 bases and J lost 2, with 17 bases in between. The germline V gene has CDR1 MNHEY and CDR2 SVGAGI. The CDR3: CASSYVRLGGPYEQYF. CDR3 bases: TGTGCCAGCAGTTATGTTAGGCTTGGGGGCCCCTACGAGCAGTACTTC.

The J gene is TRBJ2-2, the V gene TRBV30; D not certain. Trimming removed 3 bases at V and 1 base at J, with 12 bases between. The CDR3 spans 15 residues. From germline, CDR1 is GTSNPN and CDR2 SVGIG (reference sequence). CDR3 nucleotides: TGTGCCTGGAGAGATGGGCCAAAGAACACCGGGGAGCTGTTTTTT. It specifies CAWRDGPKNTGELFF.

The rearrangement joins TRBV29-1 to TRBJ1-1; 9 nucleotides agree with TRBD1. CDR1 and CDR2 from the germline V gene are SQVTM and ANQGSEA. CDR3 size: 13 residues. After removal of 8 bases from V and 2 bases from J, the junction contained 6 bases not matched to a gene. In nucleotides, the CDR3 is TGCAGCTCCCGGGACAGGGAAAACACTGAAGCTTTCTTT. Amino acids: CSSRDRENTEAFF.

This chain's CDR3 is CASSLGLPLDTQYF. The CDR3 nucleotides read TGTGCCAGCAGCCTAGGTCTGCCCCTAGATACGCAGTATTTT. This rearrangement joins TRBV7-2 to TRBJ2-3; no definite D call. The CDR3 length is 14 residues. Germline assignment: CDR1 SGHTA and CDR2 FQGNSA. The V end lost 5 bases, the J end lost 5 bases, and 14 bases lay between the germline ends.

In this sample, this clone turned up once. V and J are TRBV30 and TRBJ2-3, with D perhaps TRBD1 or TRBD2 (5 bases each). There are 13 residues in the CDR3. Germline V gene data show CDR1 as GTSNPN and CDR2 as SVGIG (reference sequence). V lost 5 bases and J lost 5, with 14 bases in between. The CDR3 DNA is TGTGCCTGGGCCGGGGCTCTCGGAGATACGCAGTATTTT. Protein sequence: CAWAGALGDTQYF.

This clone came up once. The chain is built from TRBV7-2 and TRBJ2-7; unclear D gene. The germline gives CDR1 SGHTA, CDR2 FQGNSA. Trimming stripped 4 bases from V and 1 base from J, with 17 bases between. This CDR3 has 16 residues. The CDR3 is CASSSRMAGRSYEQYF. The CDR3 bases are TGTGCCAGCAGCTCTAGAATGGCAGGAAGGTCCTACGAGCAGTACTTC.

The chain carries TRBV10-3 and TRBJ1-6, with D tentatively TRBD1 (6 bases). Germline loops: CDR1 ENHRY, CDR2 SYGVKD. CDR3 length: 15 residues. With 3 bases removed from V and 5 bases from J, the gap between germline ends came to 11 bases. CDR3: CAISDRAGDNSPLHF. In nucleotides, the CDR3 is TGTGCCATCAGTGATAGGGCAGGGGATAATTCACCCCTCCACTTT.

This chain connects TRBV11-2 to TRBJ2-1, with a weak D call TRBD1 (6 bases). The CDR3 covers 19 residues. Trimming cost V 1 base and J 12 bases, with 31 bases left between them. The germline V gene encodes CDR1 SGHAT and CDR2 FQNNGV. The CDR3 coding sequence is TGTGCCAGCAGCTTAGTTCCTCCCCTGACCGGGACAACAGTCAGGGGGCAGTTCTTC. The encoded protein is CASSLVPPLTGTTVRGQFF.

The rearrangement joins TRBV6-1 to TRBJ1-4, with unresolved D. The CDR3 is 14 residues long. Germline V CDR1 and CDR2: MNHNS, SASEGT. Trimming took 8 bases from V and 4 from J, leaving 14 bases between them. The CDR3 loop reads CASSKEGINEKLFF. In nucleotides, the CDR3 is TGTGCCAGCTCTAAGGAAGGGATTAATGAAAAACTGTTTTTT.

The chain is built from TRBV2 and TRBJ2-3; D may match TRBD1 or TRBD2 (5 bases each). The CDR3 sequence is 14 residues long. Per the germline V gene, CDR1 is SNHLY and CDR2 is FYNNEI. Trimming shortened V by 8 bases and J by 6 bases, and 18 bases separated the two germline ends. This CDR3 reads CASPPGTYRDTQYF. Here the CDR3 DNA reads TGTGCCAGCCCACCCGGGACCTATCGGGATACGCAGTATTTT.

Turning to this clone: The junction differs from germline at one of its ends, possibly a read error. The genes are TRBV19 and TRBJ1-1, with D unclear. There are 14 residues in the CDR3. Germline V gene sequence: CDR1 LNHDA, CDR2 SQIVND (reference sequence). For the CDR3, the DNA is TGTGCCAGTAGTTTAGAGGGCCCGAACACTGAAGCTTTCTTT. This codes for CASSLEGPNTEAFF.

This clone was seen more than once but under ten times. In DNA form, the CDR3 reads TGTGCCAGCGTCGGGGGGCCCGGGGAGCTGTTTTTT. It codes for CASVGGPGELFF. The rearrangement uses TRBV6-5 and TRBJ2-2, with D perhaps matching TRBD2 (7 bases). CDR1 and CDR2 (germline): MNHEY, SVGAGI. The CDR3 spans 12 residues. V lost 8 bases, J lost 6 bases, and 10 bases lay in between.

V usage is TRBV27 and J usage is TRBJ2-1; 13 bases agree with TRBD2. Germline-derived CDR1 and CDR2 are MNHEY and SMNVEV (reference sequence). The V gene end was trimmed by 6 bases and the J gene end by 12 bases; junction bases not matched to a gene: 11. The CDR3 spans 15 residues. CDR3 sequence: CASRRLAGGSGVQFF. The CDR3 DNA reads TGTGCCAGCAGAAGACTAGCGGGGGGAAGTGGTGTGCAGTTCTTC.

CDR3 region: CASSEAQGRVGQPQHF. In DNA form, the CDR3 reads TGTGCCAGCAGTGAAGCGCAGGGCAGGGTTGGTCAGCCCCAGCATTTT. This chain joins TRBV2 and TRBJ1-5; D is possibly TRBD1 (5 bases). CDR1 SNHLY and CDR2 FYNNEI come from the germline V gene. CDR3 length equals 16 residues. The V gene lost 0 bases and the J gene lost 6 bases, with 15 bases spanning the gap.

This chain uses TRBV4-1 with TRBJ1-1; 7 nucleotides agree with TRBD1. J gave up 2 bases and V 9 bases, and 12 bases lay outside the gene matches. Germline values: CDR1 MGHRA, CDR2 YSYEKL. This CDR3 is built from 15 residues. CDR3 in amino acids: CASMRGHGDNTEAFF. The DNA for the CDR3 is TGCGCCAGTATGAGGGGGCACGGGGATAACACTGAAGCTTTCTTT.

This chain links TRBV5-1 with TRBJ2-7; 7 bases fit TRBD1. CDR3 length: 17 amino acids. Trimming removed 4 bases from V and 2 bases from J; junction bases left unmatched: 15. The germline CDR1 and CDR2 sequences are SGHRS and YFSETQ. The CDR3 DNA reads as TGCGCCAGCAGCAAGAACCAGGCACGGGACAGACCCTACGAGCAGTACTTC. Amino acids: CASSKNQARDRPYEQYF. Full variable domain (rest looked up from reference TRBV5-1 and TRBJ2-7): KAGVTQTPRYLIKTRGQQVTLSCSPISGHRSVSWYQQTPGQGLQFLFEYFSETQRNKGNFPGRFSGRQFSNSRSEMNVSTLELGDSALYLCASSKNQARDRPYEQYFGPGTRLTVT.

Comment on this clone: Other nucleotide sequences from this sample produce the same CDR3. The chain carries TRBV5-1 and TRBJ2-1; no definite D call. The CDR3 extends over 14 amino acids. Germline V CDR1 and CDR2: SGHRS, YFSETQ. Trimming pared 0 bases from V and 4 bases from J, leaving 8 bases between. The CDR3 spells CASSLAQTYNEQFF. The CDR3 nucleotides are TGCGCCAGCAGCTTGGCACAAACTTACAATGAGCAGTTCTTC.

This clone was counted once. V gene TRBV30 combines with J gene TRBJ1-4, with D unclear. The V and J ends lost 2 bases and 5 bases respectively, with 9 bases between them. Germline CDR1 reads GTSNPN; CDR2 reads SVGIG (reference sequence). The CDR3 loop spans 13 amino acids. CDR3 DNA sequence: TGTGCCTGGAGTCCGGGAGGAAATGAAAAACTGTTTTTT. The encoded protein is CAWSPGGNEKLFF.

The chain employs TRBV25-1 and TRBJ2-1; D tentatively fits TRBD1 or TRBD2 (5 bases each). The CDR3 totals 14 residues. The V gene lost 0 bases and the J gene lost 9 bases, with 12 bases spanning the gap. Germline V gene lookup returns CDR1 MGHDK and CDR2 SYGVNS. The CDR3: CASSEYRGSPEQFF. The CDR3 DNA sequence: TGTGCCAGCAGTGAATATCGGGGCAGCCCTGAGCAGTTCTTC.

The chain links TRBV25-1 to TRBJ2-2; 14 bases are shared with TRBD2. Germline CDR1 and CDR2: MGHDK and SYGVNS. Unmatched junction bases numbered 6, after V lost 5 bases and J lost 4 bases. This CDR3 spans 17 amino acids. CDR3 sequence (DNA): TGTGCCAGCAGTATAGGACTAGCGGGAGGTGGCACCGGGGAGCTGTTTTTT. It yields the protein CASSIGLAGGGTGELFF.

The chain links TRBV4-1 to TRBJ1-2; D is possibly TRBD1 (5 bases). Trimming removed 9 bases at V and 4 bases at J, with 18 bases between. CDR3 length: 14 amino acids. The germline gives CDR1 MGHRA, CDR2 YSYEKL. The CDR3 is CASTGAADIYGYTF. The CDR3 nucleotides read TGCGCCAGTACCGGGGCAGCCGACATCTATGGCTACACCTTC.

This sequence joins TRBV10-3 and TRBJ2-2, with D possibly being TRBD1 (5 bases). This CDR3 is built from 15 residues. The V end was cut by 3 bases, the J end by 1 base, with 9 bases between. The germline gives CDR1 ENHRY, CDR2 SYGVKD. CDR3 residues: CAISDLGRNTGELFF. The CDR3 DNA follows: TGTGCCATCAGTGATCTGGGGCGGAACACCGGGGAGCTGTTTTTT.

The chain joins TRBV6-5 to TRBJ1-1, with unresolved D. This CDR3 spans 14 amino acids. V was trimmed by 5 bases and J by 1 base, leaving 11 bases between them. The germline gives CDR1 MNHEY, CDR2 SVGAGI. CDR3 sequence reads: CASSDSGQNTEAFF. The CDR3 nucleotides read TGTGCCAGCAGTGATTCGGGTCAGAACACTGAAGCTTTCTTT.

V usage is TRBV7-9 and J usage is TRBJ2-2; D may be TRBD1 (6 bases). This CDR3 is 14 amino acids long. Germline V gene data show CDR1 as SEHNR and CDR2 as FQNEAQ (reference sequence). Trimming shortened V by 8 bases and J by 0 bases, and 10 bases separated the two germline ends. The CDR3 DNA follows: TGTGCCAGCCGACGGACAGCGAACACCGGGGAGCTGTTTTTT. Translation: CASRRTANTGELFF.

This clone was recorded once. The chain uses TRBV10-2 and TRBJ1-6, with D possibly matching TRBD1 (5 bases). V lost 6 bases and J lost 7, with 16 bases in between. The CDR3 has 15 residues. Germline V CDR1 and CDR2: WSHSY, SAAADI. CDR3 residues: CASRLQLWDNSPLHF. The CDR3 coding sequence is TGCGCCAGCAGGCTCCAGCTGTGGGACAATTCACCCCTCCACTTT.

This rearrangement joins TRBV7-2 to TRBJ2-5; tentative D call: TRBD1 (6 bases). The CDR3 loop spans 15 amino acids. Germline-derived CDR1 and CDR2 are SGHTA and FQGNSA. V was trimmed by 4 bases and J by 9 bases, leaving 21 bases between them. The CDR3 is CASSSPGHSLVAQYF. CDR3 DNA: TGTGCCAGCAGCTCTCCGGGACACTCCTTGGTGGCCCAGTACTTC.

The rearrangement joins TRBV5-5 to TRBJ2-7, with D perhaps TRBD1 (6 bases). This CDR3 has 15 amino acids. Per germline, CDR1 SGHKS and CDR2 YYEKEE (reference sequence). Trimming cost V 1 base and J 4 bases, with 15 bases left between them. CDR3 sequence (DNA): TGTGCCAGCAGCTTGTGGTCCAGGGGCGGGTACGAGCAGTACTTC. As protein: CASSLWSRGGYEQYF.

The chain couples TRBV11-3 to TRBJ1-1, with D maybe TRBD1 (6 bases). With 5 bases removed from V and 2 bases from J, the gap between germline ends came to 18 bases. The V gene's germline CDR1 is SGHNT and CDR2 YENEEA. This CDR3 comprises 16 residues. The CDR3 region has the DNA TGTGCCAGCAGCGCGGCGGGGGGGCCTATCAACACTGAAGCTTTCTTT. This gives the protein CASSAAGGPINTEAFF.

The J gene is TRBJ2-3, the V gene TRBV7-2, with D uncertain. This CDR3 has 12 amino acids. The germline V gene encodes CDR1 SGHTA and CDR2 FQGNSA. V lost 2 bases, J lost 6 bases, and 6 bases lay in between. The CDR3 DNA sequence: TGTGCCAGCAGCTTATATGGGGATACGCAGTATTTT. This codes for CASSLYGDTQYF.

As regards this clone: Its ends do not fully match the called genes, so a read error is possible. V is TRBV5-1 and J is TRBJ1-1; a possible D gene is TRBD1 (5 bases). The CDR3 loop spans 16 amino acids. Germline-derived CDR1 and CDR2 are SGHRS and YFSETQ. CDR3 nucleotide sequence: TGCGCCAGCAGATTGGACGGGAACCCAGGGAGCACTGAAGCTTTCTTT. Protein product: CASRLDGNPGSTEAFF.

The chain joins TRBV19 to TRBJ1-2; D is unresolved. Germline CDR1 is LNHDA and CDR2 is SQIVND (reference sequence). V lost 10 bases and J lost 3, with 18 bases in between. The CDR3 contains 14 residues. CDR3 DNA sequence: TGTGCCACCCAAGTCTGGGCAGGAGACTATGGCTACACCTTC. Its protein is CATQVWAGDYGYTF.